This TCR beta chain was observed in a study of blood T cell repertoires in COVID-19. Study-wide background: The origin of the acute and convalescent COVID-19 samples was the United States, Italy and Spain. The analysed material was cDNA or gDNA that came from T cells, B-cell-depleted T cells, or PBMCs.

As processed by the authors: By means of reference gene primer amplification, nucleated cell counts were estimated. TCRdb's copy holds only in-frame clones and misses some; the assay was immunoSEQ multiplex PCR. D and trimming were read from the DNA, whereas the V and J calls and clone size are those reported in that table. The sample lists about 230,000 clones, around 83% occurring once. This CDR3 is built from 16 residues. The J segment lost 0 bases and the V segment lost 1 base, leaving 5 bases of the junction unmatched. Germline V gives CDR1 SQVTM, CDR2 ANQGSEA. The sequenced sample consisted of peripheral blood. V and J are TRBV29-1 and TRBJ2-1, with 8 positions matching TRBD2. The clonotype comes from a man aged 40-49 years with acute or convalescent COVID-19. The CDR3 coding sequence is TGCAGCGTTGAAGCAGCGGGGGTTCCCTCCTACAATGAGCAGTTCTTC. The encoded protein is CSVEAAGVPSYNEQFF.